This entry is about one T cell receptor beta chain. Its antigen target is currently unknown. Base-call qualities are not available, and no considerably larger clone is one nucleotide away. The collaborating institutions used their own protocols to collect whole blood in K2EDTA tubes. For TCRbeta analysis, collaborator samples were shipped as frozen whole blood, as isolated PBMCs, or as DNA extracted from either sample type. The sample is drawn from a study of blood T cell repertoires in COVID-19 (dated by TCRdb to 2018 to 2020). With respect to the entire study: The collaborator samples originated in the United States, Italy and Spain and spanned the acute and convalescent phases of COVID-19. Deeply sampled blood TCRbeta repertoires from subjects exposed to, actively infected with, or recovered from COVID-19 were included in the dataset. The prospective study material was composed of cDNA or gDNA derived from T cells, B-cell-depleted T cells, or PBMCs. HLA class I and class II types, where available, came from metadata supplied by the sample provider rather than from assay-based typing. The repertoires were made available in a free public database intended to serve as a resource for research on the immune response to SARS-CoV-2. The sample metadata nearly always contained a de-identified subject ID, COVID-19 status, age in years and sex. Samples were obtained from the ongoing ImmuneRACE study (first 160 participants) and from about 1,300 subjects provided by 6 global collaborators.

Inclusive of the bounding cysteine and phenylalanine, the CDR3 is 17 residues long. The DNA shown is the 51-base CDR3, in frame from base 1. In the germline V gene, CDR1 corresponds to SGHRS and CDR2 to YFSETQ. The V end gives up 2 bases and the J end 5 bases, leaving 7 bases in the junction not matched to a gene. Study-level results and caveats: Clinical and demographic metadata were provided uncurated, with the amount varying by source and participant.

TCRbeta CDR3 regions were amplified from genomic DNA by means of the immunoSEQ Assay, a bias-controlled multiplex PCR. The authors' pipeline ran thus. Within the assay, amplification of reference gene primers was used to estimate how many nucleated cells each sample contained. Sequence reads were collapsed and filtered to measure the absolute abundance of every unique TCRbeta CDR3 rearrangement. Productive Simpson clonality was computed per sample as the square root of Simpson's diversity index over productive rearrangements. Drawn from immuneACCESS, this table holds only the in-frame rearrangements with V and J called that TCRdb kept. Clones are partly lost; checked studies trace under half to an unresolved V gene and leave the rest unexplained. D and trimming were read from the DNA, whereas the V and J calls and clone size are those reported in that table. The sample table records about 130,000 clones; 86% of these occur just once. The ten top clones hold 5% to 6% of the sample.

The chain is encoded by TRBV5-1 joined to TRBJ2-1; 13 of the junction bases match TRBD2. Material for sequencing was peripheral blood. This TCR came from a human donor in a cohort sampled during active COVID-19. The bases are TGCGCCAGCAGCTTTGTGGGGACTAGCGGGGAAAACAATGAGCAGTTCTTC. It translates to CASSFVGTSGENNEQFF. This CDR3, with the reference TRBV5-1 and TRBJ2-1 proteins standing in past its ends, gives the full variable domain KAGVTQTPRYLIKTRGQQVTLSCSPISGHRSVSWYQQTPGQGLQFLFEYFSETQRNKGNFPGRFSGRQFSNSRSEMNVSTLELGDSALYLCASSFVGTSGENNEQFFGPGTRLTVL.